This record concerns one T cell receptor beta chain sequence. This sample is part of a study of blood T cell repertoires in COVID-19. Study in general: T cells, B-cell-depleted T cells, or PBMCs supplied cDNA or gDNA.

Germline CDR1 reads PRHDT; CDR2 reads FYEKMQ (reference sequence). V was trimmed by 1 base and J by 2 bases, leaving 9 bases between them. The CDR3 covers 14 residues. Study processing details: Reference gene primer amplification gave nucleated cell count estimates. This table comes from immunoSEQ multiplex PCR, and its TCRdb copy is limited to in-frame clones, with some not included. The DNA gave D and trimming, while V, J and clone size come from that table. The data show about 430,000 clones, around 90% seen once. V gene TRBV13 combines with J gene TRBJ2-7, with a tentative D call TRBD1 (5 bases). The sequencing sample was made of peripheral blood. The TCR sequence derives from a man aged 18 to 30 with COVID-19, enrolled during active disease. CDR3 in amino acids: CASSLAGKAYEQYF. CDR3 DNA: TGTGCCAGCAGCTTAGCAGGGAAGGCCTACGAGCAGTACTTC.